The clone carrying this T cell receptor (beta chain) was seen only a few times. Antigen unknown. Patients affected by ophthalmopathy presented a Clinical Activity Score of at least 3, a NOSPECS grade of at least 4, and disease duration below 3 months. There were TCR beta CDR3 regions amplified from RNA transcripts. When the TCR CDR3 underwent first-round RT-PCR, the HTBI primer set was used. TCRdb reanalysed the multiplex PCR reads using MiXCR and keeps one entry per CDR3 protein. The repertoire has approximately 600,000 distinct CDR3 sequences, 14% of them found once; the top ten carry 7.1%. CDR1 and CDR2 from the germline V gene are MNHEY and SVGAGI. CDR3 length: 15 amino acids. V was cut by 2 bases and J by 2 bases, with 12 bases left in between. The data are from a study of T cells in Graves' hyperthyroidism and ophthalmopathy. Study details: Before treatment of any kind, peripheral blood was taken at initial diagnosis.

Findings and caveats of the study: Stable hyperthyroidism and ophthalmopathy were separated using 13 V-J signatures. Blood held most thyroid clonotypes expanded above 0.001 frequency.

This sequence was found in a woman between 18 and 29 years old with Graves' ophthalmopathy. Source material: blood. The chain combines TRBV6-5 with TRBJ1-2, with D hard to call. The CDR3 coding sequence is TGTGCCAGCAGTTACGGGCAGCTATTGAACTATGGCTACACCTTC. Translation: CASSYGQLLNYGYTF.